The clone carrying this T cell receptor beta chain was seen repeatedly, ten times or more. The data derive from a study of molecular identifiers for immune sequencing clone quantification. The ends were cut back, 0 bases at V and 0 bases at J, with 9 bases in the middle. This CDR3 contains 16 residues. The germline gives CDR1 MNHEY, CDR2 SMNVEV (reference sequence). TCRdb re-called the PCR reads with MiXCR, one entry per CDR3 protein. The data contain about 500,000 distinct CDR3 sequences, around 25% of them singletons. This chain connects TRBV27 to TRBJ1-5; unclear D gene. This sequence originates from a human donor in good health. Some libraries in this study had Jurkat cell RNA spiked in. Sequencing input: naive CD8+ T cells from blood, with Jurkat cell RNA spiked in. Noted subset: FACS-sorted CD8+CD4-CCR7+CD45RA+ naive T cells. The CDR3 DNA reads TGTGCCAGCAGTTTATCACACACCTATAGCAATCAGCCCCAGCATTTT. It translates to CASSLSHTYSNQPQHF.